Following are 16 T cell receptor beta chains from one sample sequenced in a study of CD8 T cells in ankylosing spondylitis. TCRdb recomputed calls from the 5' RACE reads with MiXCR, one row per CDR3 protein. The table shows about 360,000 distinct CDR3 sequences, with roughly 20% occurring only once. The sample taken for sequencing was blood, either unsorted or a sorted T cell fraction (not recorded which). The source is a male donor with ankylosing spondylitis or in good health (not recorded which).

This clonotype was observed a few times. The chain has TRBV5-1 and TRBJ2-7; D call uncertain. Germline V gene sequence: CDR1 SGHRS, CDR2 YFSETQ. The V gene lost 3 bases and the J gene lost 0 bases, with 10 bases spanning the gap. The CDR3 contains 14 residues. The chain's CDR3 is CASSSDGPSYEQYF. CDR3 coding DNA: TGCGCCAGCAGCTCGGACGGGCCCTCCTACGAGCAGTACTTC.

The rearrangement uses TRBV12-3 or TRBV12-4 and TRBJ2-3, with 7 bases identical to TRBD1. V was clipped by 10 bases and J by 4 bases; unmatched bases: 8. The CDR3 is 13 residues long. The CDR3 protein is CATTQGSPDTQYF. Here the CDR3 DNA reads TGTGCCACTACACAGGGGAGCCCAGATACGCAGTATTTT.

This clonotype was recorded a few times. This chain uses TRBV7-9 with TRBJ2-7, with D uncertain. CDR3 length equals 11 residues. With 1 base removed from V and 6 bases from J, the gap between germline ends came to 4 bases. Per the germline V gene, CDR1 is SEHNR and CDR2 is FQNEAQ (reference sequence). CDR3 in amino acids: CASSLEVEQYF. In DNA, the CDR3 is TGTGCCAGCAGCTTAGAGGTCGAGCAGTACTTC. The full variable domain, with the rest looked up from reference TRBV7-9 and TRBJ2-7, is DTGVSQNPRHKITKRGQNVTFRCDPISEHNRLYWYRQTLGQGPEFLTYFQNEAQLEKSRLLSDRFSAERPKGSFSTLEIQRTEQGDSAMYLCASSLEVEQYFGPGTRLTVT.

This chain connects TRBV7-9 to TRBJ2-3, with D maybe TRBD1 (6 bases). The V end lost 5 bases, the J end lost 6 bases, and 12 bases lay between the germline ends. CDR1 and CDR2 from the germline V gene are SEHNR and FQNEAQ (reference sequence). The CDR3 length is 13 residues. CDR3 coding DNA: TGTGCCAGCAGCGGACAGACTGGGGATACGCAGTATTTT. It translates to CASSGQTGDTQYF.

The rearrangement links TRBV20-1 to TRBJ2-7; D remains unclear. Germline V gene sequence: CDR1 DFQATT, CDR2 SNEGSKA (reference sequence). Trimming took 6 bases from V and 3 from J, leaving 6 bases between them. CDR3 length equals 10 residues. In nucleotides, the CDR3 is TGCAGTGCAAACAACTACGAGCAGTACTTC. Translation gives CSANNYEQYF.

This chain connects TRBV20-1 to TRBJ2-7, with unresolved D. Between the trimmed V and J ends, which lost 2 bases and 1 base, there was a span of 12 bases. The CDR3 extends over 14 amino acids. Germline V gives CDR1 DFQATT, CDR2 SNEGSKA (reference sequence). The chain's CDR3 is CSARNLVTSYEQYF. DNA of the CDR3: TGCAGTGCTAGAAACTTAGTAACGTCCTACGAGCAGTACTTC.

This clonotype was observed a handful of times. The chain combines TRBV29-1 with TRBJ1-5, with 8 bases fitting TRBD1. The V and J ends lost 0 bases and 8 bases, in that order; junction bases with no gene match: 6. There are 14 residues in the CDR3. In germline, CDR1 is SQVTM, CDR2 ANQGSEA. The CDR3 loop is CSVEDPTGVEPQHF. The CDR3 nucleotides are TGCAGCGTTGAAGACCCGACAGGGGTTGAGCCCCAGCATTTT. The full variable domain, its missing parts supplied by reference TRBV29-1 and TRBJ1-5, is SAVISQKPSRDICQRGTSLTIQCQVDSQVTMMFWYRQQPGQSLTLIATANQGSEATYESGFVIDKFPISRPNLTFSTLTVSNMSPEDSSIYLCSVEDPTGVEPQHFGDGTRLSIL.

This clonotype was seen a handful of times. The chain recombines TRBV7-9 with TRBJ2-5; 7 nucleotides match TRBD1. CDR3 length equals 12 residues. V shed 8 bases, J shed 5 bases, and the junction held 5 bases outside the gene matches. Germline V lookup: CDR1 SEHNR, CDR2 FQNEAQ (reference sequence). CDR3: CASRSTGETQYF. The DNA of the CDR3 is TGTGCCAGCCGGTCGACAGGGGAGACCCAGTACTTC.

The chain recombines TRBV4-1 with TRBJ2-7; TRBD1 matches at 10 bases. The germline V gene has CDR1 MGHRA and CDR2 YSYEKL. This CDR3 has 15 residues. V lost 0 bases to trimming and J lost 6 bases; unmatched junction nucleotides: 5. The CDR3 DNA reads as TGCGCCAGCAGCCAAGAGGACAGGGGGTTTTTCGAGCAGTACTTC. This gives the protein CASSQEDRGFFEQYF.

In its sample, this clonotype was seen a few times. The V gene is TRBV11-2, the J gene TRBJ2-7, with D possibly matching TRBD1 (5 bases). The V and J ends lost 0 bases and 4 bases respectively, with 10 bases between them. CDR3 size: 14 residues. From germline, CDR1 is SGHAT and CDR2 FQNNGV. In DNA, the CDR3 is TGTGCCAGCAGCTTAGACATGGACATTTACGAGCAGTACTTC. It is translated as CASSLDMDIYEQYF. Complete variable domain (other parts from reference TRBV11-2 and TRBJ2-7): EAGVAQSPRYKIIEKRQSVAFWCNPISGHATLYWYQQILGQGPKLLIQFQNNGVVDDSQLPKDRFSAERLKGVDSTLKIQPAKLEDSAVYLCASSLDMDIYEQYFGPGTRLTVT.

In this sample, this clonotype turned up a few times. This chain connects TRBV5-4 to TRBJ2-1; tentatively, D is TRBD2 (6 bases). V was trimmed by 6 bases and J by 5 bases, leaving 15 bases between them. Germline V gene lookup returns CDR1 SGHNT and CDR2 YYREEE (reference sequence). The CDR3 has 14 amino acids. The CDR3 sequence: CASTTVGGNNEQFF. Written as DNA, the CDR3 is TGTGCCAGCACCACGGTTGGAGGGAACAATGAGCAGTTCTTC.

The DNA of the CDR3 is TGTGCCAGCAGCCCAGAGGGGGGGGTCCCGGATGAAGCTTTCTTT. Translation gives CASSPEGGVPDEAFF. This chain uses TRBV9 with TRBJ1-1; weak D call: TRBD1 (6 bases). Per the germline V gene, CDR1 is SGDLS and CDR2 is YYNGEE. The CDR3 is made up of 15 amino acids. Trimming took 4 bases from V and 7 from J, leaving 20 bases between them. Full variable domain (outside the CDR3, taken from reference TRBV9 and TRBJ1-1): DSGVTQTPKHLITATGQRVTLRCSPRSGDLSVYWYQQSLDQGLQFLIQYYNGEERAKGNILERFSAQQFPDLHSELNLSSLELGDSALYFCASSPEGGVPDEAFFGQGTRLTVV.

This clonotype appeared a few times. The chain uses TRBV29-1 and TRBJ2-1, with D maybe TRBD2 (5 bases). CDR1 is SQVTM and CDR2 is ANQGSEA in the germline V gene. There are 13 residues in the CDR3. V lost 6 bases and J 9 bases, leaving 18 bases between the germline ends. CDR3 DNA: TGCAGCGTCCCCGGGGTGGGGTATACTGAGCAGTTCTTC. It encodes CSVPGVGYTEQFF.

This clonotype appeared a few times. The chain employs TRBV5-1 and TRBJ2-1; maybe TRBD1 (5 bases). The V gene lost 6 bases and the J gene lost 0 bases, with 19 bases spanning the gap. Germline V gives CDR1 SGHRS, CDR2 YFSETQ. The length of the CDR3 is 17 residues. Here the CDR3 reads CASNPFQDIDSYNEQFF. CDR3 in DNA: TGCGCCAGCAACCCATTCCAGGACATTGACTCCTACAATGAGCAGTTCTTC.

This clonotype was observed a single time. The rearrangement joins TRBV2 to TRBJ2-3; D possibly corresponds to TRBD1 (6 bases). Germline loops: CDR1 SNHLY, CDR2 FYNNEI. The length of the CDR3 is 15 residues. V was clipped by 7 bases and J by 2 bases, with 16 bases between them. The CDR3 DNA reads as TGTGCCAGCACTCCCCGGACAGCCACCACAGATACGCAGTATTTT. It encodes CASTPRTATTDTQYF.

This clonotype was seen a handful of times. The CDR3 sequence is CASDRGSGVAKNIQYF. Here the CDR3 DNA reads TGTGCCAGCGATAGGGGTAGCGGGGTGGCCAAAAACATTCAGTACTTC. The rearrangement links TRBV28 to TRBJ2-4; 8 bases match TRBD2. This CDR3 contains 16 residues. The germline V gene has CDR1 MDHEN and CDR2 SYDVKM. After removal of 8 bases from V and 1 base from J, the junction contained 10 bases not matched to a gene.